The T cell receptor beta chain described here comes from a study of T cell responses to AZD1222 COVID-19 vaccine. General study results and limits: Clonal diversity may have been underestimated, and the donors were mostly white British, with more females than males.

With regard to this clone: Its antigen is unidentified.

Using immunoSEQ multiplex PCR, the repertoire was profiled, and TCRdb retains in-frame clones only, with some absent. The table includes approximately 100,000 clones, roughly 86% detected once. The CDR3 sequence is 15 residues long. CDR1 is SGHTA, CDR2 FQGTGA, per germline. V was cut by 4 bases and J by 1 base, with 8 bases left in between. V and J are TRBV7-3 and TRBJ1-6; D unresolved. This sample comprised peripheral blood, obtained 28 days after the second dose of the MenACWY control vaccine. The sequence derives from an adult who received the MenACWY meningococcal vaccine as a control. Here the CDR3 DNA reads TGTGCCAGCAGCTCTCGAGGGTCCTATAATTCACCCCTCCACTTT. Protein: CASSSRGSYNSPLHF.